This T cell receptor (beta chain) was identified during a study of T cell responses to AZD1222 COVID-19 vaccine. For this clone: What it binds is not known.

TCRdb keeps only in-frame clones here, not all; method: immunoSEQ multiplex PCR. The data contain 95,000 to 150,000 clones, approximately 88% of them seen just once; the ten biggest clones take up around 5%. General study findings and limits: Reportedly, nearly half of unique spike TCRs recognized epitopes outside B.1.351/B.1.1.7 mutations. Increased Spike-specific TCR breadth and depth were observed after two AZD1222 doses. Clonal diversity was possibly underestimated, and the donors were mostly white British, with more females. Repertoires were obtained solely post-peak T cell response.

The V gene's germline CDR1 is SEHNR and CDR2 FQNEAQ (reference sequence). Trimming took 0 bases from V and 0 from J, leaving 9 bases between them. The CDR3 spans 17 residues. This sequence was found in an adult in good health. The V and J genes are TRBV7-9 and TRBJ2-6; no definite D call. The sequences come from peripheral blood, collected on day 0 of AZD1222 vaccination. The CDR3 region is CASSLATQSSGANVLTF. The CDR3 DNA reads TGTGCCAGCAGCTTAGCGACCCAGTCCTCTGGGGCCAACGTCCTGACTTTC.